Given below is one T cell receptor beta chain in context. This sample was taken from a study of blood T cell repertoires in COVID-19. Data came from immunoSEQ multiplex PCR; TCRdb stores just in-frame clones and leaves some out. The sample carries fewer than 700,000 clones, less than 90% recorded once. J gave up 5 bases and V 0 bases, and 9 bases lay outside the gene matches. Germline V CDR1 and CDR2: SEHNR, FQNEAQ (reference sequence). CDR3 length: 17 residues. Sequencing used peripheral blood. The clonotype was recovered from a woman aged 50 to 60 with COVID-19, enrolled during active disease. The rearrangement joins TRBV7-9 to TRBJ2-2; 7 positions agree with TRBD1. In DNA, the CDR3 is TGTGCCAGCAGCTTAGCGCCAAGGGGGCGATGGACCGGGGAGCTGTTTTTT. It specifies CASSLAPRGRWTGELFF.